These 28 T cell receptor beta chains originate from one sample sequenced in a study of T-cell memory formation after mild COVID-19 (TCRdb year 2021). The library was obtained by 5' RACE. Sequenced using an Illumina NovaSeq 6000. TCRdb ran its own pipeline on the public reads, namely fastp trimming at Q25 and MiXCR clone calling, and kept in-frame beta chains. Rows with a matching CDR3 protein are joined into one entry that keeps the most common DNA and genes. Across this sample there are under 250,000 distinct CDR3 sequences, with under 12% seen only once. The top ten hold just over 3% of the sample. The sequenced material came from PBMCs or a T cell subset sorted from them (not recorded which). The receptors were sampled from a man aged 18 to 29 who had mild COVID-19 (a few samples of this study predate the infection). The sample titles of this study are shuffled in the database, so cell type and time point are left out; the donor was told from shared clones.

The chain carries TRBV7-8 and TRBJ1-4; TRBD1 aligns across 11 bases. This CDR3 spans 15 amino acids. Germline loops: CDR1 SGHVS, CDR2 FQNEAQ. J was trimmed by 8 bases and V by 2 bases; bases with no gene match: 4. CDR3 residues: CASSLRRTGGEKLFF. The DNA of the CDR3 is TGTGCCAGCAGCTTAAGGCGGACAGGGGGCGAAAAACTGTTTTTT.

This clonotype was detected only a few times. The gene calls are TRBV18 and TRBJ2-5; TRBD1 is a possible D gene (6 bases). CDR3 length: 14 residues. V lost 5 bases and J lost 5, with 15 bases in between. Germline CDR1 is KGHSH and CDR2 is LQKENI. The CDR3 protein is CASSSAGVGETQYF. The CDR3 DNA is TGTGCCAGCTCATCAGCAGGGGTCGGGGAGACCCAGTACTTC.

This clonotype was observed a handful of times. Here the CDR3 reads CASRYRVNQPQHF. CDR3 coding DNA: TGTGCCAGCAGGTACAGGGTAAATCAGCCCCAGCATTTT. This chain connects TRBV6-5 to TRBJ1-5; maybe TRBD1 (6 bases). V gave up 6 bases and J gave up 4 bases, with 10 bases separating them. Germline V lookup: CDR1 MNHEY, CDR2 SVGAGI. The CDR3 spans 13 residues.

This clonotype was observed a handful of times. The V and J genes are TRBV3-2 and TRBJ1-1. TRBV3-2 is tagged as a pseudogene. The CDR3 spans 15 residues. The CDR3 DNA reads TGTGCCAGCAGCCAAGATCGCGCGAGCAACACTGAAGCTTTCTTT. As protein: CASSQDRASNTEAFF.

This clonotype was observed a few times. V and J are TRBV5-1 and TRBJ1-1, with a weak D call TRBD1 (5 bases). This CDR3 has 14 amino acids. CDR1 is SGHRS, CDR2 YFSETQ, per germline. Deletions cut 3 bases from V and 0 bases from J, with 9 bases between. Here the CDR3 DNA reads TGCGCCAGCAGCTCCACCAGGGTGAACACTGAAGCTTTCTTT. This encodes CASSSTRVNTEAFF.

V gene TRBV20-1 combines with J gene TRBJ2-5, with a possible D match to TRBD2 (6 bases). The CDR3 loop spans 14 amino acids. The V gene lost 1 base and the J gene lost 2 bases, with 11 bases spanning the gap. Germline V gives CDR1 DFQATT, CDR2 SNEGSKA (reference sequence). CDR3 in amino acids: CSARGGLVQETQYF. As DNA, the CDR3 is TGCAGTGCTAGAGGGGGACTTGTTCAAGAGACCCAGTACTTC.

This clonotype has only a few counts. The rearrangement joins TRBV25-1 to TRBJ1-1; maybe TRBD1 (5 bases). This CDR3 has 13 amino acids. CDR1 and CDR2 (germline): MGHDK, SYGVNS. V lost 6 bases and J 0 bases, leaving 8 bases between the germline ends. The CDR3 here is CASRMTVNTEAFF. The CDR3 DNA sequence: TGTGCCAGCAGAATGACAGTGAACACTGAAGCTTTCTTT.

This clonotype has ten or more counts. This chain joins TRBV5-4 and TRBJ1-4; TRBD1 aligns across 7 bases. Trimming cost V 4 bases and J 7 bases; bases outside gene matches: 7. In germline, CDR1 is SGHNT, CDR2 YYREEE (reference sequence). This CDR3 has 14 residues. CDR3 loop: CASSRQGAAEKLFF. CDR3 nucleotides: TGTGCCAGCAGCCGACAGGGAGCGGCTGAAAAACTGTTTTTT.

The genes are TRBV18 and TRBJ2-2; possible D gene TRBD2, 5 bases. The length of the CDR3 is 15 residues. V dropped 4 bases and J dropped 5 bases, with 14 bases sitting between them. Germline-derived CDR1 and CDR2 are KGHSH and LQKENI. The CDR3 sequence: CASSLPAGGTGELFF. CDR3 DNA sequence: TGTGCCAGCTCACTCCCCGCAGGCGGGACCGGGGAGCTGTTTTTT.

The J gene is TRBJ2-1, the V gene TRBV24-1; D is possibly TRBD1 (6 bases). The CDR3 runs 16 residues. V lost 5 bases to trimming and J lost 7 bases, with 20 bases between them. CDR1 KGHDR and CDR2 SFDVKD come from the germline V gene. The CDR3 DNA is TGTGCCACCAGTGGGCCTACAGGGTTGGAGCGGAATGAGCAGTTCTTC. As protein: CATSGPTGLERNEQFF.

This clonotype was seen ten or more times. This chain connects TRBV7-2 to TRBJ2-7, with D tentatively TRBD1 (6 bases). The CDR3 is 13 residues long. Germline values: CDR1 SGHTA, CDR2 FQGNSA. Trimming removed 1 base at V and 11 bases at J, with 15 bases between. Here the CDR3 DNA reads TGTGCCAGCAGCTTAGGGTCCCAAGCAGGGGAGTACTTC. Amino acid sequence: CASSLGSQAGEYF.

J is TRBJ2-2 and V is TRBV27, with D tentatively TRBD1 (7 bases). The CDR3 length is 17 residues. Trimming removed 3 bases from V and 1 base from J, with 15 bases in between. From germline, CDR1 is MNHEY and CDR2 SMNVEV (reference sequence). DNA of the CDR3: TGTGCCAGCAGTTTCATCTCAGGGGGGCGGAACACCGGGGAGCTGTTTTTT. Its protein product is CASSFISGGRNTGELFF.

This clonotype has just a few counts. The chain uses TRBV5-1 and TRBJ2-5, with D possibly matching TRBD1 (6 bases). This CDR3 is built from 14 residues. CDR1 is SGHRS and CDR2 is YFSETQ in the germline V gene. V shed 4 bases and J shed 5 bases, with 15 bases lying between them. DNA for the CDR3: TGCGCCAGCAGCCAACAGGGTTCGGACGAGACCCAGTACTTC. Its protein is CASSQQGSDETQYF.

This clonotype occurred a few times. The rearrangement links TRBV15 to TRBJ1-5; D is possibly TRBD1 (6 bases). CDR3 length equals 16 residues. Germline CDR1 is LNHNV and CDR2 is YYDKDF (reference sequence). Trimming cost V 1 base and J 7 bases, with 17 bases left between them. CDR3 nucleotide sequence: TGTGCCACCAGCAGAGTTCTACAGGGACGGGGCCAGCCCCAGCATTTT. This encodes CATSRVLQGRGQPQHF. The full variable domain, completed using reference TRBV15 and TRBJ1-5, is DAMVIQNPRYQVTQFGKPVTLSCSQTLNHNVMYWYQQKSSQAPKLLFHYYDKDFNNEADTPDNFQSRRPNTSFCFLDIRSPGLGDTAMYLCATSRVLQGRGQPQHFGDGTRLSIL.

The chain is built from TRBV2 and TRBJ1-1; 7 positions agree with TRBD1. V lost 8 bases and J lost 3; bases outside the gene matches: 6. The germline V gene has CDR1 SNHLY and CDR2 FYNNEI. This CDR3 is built from 13 residues. In nucleotides, the CDR3 is TGTGCCAGCGGAAAAACAGGGGACACTGAAGCTTTCTTT. As protein: CASGKTGDTEAFF.

This clonotype has ten or more counts. The CDR3 DNA follows: TGTGCCAGCAGCTTAGGTCAGGGGAACAATGAGCAGTTCTTC. It codes for CASSLGQGNNEQFF. The chain employs TRBV7-2 and TRBJ2-1; D might be TRBD1 (6 bases). CDR1 is SGHTA, CDR2 FQGNSA, per germline. The CDR3 is made up of 14 amino acids. The germline V and J ends were trimmed by 1 base and 5 bases, with 9 bases remaining between them.

This clonotype was picked up a small number of times. The chain recombines TRBV4-2 with TRBJ1-4, with 8 bases matching TRBD1. CDR1 LGHNA and CDR2 YNFKEQ come from the germline V gene. The CDR3 spans 16 residues. V was clipped by 5 bases and J by 4 bases; unmatched bases: 9. DNA of the CDR3: TGTGCCAGCAGCGACCCCCGGACAGGGTATAATGAAAAACTGTTTTTT. It specifies CASSDPRTGYNEKLFF.

This clonotype has a handful of counts. CDR3 DNA sequence: TGTGCCAGCAGCGTAGAAGGGCAAGAGACCCAGTACTTC. Its protein product is CASSVEGQETQYF. The chain couples TRBV9 to TRBJ2-5; unclear D gene. This CDR3 is built from 13 residues. Looked up from germline, CDR1 is SGDLS and CDR2 is YYNGEE. The V and J ends lost 0 bases and 2 bases respectively, with 5 bases between them. Looking up the rest from reference TRBV9 and TRBJ2-5 gives the full variable domain: DSGVTQTPKHLITATGQRVTLRCSPRSGDLSVYWYQQSLDQGLQFLIQYYNGEERAKGNILERFSAQQFPDLHSELNLSSLELGDSALYFCASSVEGQETQYFGPGTRLLVL.

This chain links TRBV19 with TRBJ1-2, with 8 bases that match TRBD1. The germline gives CDR1 LNHDA, CDR2 SQIVND (reference sequence). The trim removed 5 bases at V and 6 bases at J, leaving 11 bases unmatched. The CDR3 has 15 residues. The CDR3 nucleotides read TGTGCCAGTAGTCGGAGAACAGACAGGGGCCATGGCTACACCTTC. Encoded protein: CASSRRTDRGHGYTF. Complete variable domain (other parts from reference TRBV19 and TRBJ1-2): DGGITQSPKYLFRKEGQNVTLSCEQNLNHDAMYWYRQDPGQGLRLIYYSQIVNDFQKGDIAEGYSVSREKKESFPLTVTSAQKNPTAFYLCASSRRTDRGHGYTFGSGTRLTVV.

This clonotype was seen ten or more times. The chain carries TRBV5-1 and TRBJ1-6, with D possibly being TRBD1 (5 bases). CDR1 is SGHRS and CDR2 is YFSETQ in the germline V gene. The CDR3 consists of 13 residues. The V end was cut by 4 bases, the J end by 9 bases, with 11 bases between. The CDR3 sequence is CASSVKGASPLHF. CDR3 nucleotide sequence: TGCGCCAGCAGCGTAAAAGGGGCTTCACCCCTCCACTTT.

The chain is built from TRBV5-1 and TRBJ2-6; D uncertain. This CDR3 spans 14 amino acids. The germline gives CDR1 SGHRS, CDR2 YFSETQ. The ends were cut back, 4 bases at V and 5 bases at J, with 10 bases in the middle. The CDR3 loop is CASSIVLWANVLTF. DNA of the CDR3: TGCGCCAGCAGCATAGTTCTCTGGGCCAACGTCCTGACTTTC.

The V call is TRBV20-1, the J call TRBJ1-1, with 7 bases identical to TRBD1. J was trimmed by 4 bases and V by 3 bases; bases with no gene match: 8. CDR1 is DFQATT, CDR2 SNEGSKA, per germline (reference sequence). The CDR3 is 14 residues long. This CDR3 is CSARRTGVPTEAFF. The CDR3 DNA reads as TGCAGTGCTAGGCGTACAGGGGTCCCCACTGAAGCTTTCTTT.

This clonotype occurred a few times. The V and J genes are TRBV4-1 and TRBJ2-5; no definite D call. CDR1 is MGHRA, CDR2 YSYEKL, per germline. The germline V and J ends were trimmed by 0 bases and 2 bases, with 10 bases remaining between them. The CDR3 runs to 15 residues. The CDR3 loop is CASSQEARLQETQYF. DNA for the CDR3: TGCGCCAGCAGCCAAGAAGCCAGGCTTCAAGAGACCCAGTACTTC.

This clonotype was seen a few times. CDR3 DNA sequence: TGCGCCAGCAGCTCCGGACTAGCGGTTGTAGATACGCAGTATTTT. Protein product: CASSSGLAVVDTQYF. The chain employs TRBV5-1 and TRBJ2-3, with TRBD2 identical over 10 bases. The germline CDR1 and CDR2 sequences are SGHRS and YFSETQ. V lost 3 bases and J lost 5; bases outside the gene matches: 6. The CDR3 is made up of 15 amino acids.

V and J are TRBV7-2 and TRBJ2-5; TRBD2 might be the D (7 bases). This CDR3 has 14 amino acids. Germline V gene sequence: CDR1 SGHTA, CDR2 FQGNSA. The V gene lost 3 bases and the J gene lost 5 bases, with 13 bases spanning the gap. The CDR3 protein is CASSFLGGQETQYF. The CDR3 DNA sequence: TGTGCCAGCAGCTTTTTGGGGGGGCAGGAGACCCAGTACTTC.

A few counts support this clonotype. The rearrangement links TRBV7-2 to TRBJ2-3; 7 bases map to TRBD2. The CDR3 totals 16 residues. V was pared by 1 base and J by 3 bases, with 7 bases of the junction left unmatched. CDR1 and CDR2 from the germline V gene are SGHTA and FQGNSA. CDR3 in DNA: TGTGCCAGCAGCTTAGGCGGGGGACCAATAACAGATACGCAGTATTTT. It translates to CASSLGGGPITDTQYF.

Ten or more counts support this clonotype. This chain connects TRBV18 to TRBJ2-3; 8 positions agree with TRBD1. The germline CDR1 and CDR2 sequences are KGHSH and LQKENI. V was pared by 3 bases and J by 0 bases, with 5 bases of the junction left unmatched. This CDR3 comprises 16 residues. The CDR3 spells CASSPPRGRSTDTQYF. CDR3 in DNA: TGTGCCAGCTCACCGCCCAGGGGGCGTAGCACAGATACGCAGTATTTT.

The chain employs TRBV5-1 and TRBJ1-1; 7 nucleotides agree with TRBD1. Germline loops: CDR1 SGHRS, CDR2 YFSETQ. V shed 0 bases and J 5 bases; nucleotides not matched to a gene: 7. CDR3 length: 15 amino acids. The DNA for the CDR3 is TGCGCCAGCAGCTTGGAGGCCAGGGGGGTGACTGAAGCTTTCTTT. Residues: CASSLEARGVTEAFF.